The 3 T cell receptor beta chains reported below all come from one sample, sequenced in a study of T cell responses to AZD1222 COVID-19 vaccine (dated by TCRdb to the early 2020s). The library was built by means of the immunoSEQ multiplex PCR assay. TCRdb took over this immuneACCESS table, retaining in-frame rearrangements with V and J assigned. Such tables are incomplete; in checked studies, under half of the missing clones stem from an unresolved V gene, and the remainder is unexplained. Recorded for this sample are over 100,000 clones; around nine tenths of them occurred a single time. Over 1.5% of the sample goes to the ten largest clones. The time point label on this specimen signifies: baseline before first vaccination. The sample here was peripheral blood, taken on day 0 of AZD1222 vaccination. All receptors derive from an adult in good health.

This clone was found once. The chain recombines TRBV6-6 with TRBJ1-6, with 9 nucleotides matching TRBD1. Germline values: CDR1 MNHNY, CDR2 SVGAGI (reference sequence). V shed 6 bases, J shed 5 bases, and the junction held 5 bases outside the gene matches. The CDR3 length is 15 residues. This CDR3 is CASSRGQGNNSPLHF. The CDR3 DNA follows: TGTGCCAGCAGCCGTGGACAGGGGAATAATTCACCCCTCCACTTT.

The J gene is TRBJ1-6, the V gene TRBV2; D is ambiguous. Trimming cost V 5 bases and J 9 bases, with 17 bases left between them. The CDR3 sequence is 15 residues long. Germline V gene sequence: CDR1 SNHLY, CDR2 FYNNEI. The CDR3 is CASSIKEDSASPLHF. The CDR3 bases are TGTGCCAGCAGTATTAAGGAAGACTCTGCTTCACCCCTCCACTTT.

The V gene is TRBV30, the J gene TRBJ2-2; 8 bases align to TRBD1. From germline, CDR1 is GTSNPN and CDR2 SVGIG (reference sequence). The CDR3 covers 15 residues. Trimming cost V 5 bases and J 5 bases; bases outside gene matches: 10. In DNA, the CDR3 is TGTGCCTGGCGGGACAGGAATTTGAGGACCGGGGAGCTGTTTTTT. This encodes CAWRDRNLRTGELFF.